What follows are 10 T cell receptor beta chains derived from one specimen sequenced in a study of early stage breast cancer tumors. The repertoire was sequenced with immunoSEQ multiplex PCR; TCRdb's copy has only in-frame clones and lacks some. Of tens of thousands of clones in the sample, around three fifths were seen once. The sequencing sample was made of breast tumor tissue. These receptors all come from a person aged 50 to 59 with breast cancer.

This clone has only a few counts. The chain couples TRBV29-1 to TRBJ1-1; 7 positions agree with TRBD1. V gave up 6 bases and J gave up 0 bases; unmatched junction bases: 7. This CDR3 contains 14 residues. From germline, CDR1 is SQVTM and CDR2 ANQGSEA. Here the CDR3 reads CSVRTGPLNTEAFF. The CDR3 DNA sequence: TGCAGCGTCCGGACAGGACCCCTGAACACTGAAGCTTTCTTT.

This chain uses TRBV9 with TRBJ2-7, with 8 bases fitting TRBD2. J gave up 3 bases and V 2 bases, and 7 bases lay outside the gene matches. The CDR3 is made up of 15 amino acids. The germline gives CDR1 SGDLS, CDR2 YYNGEE. The DNA for the CDR3 is TGTGCCAGCAGCGTCAGAGCGGGAGTAGGCTACGAGCAGTACTTC. Its protein product is CASSVRAGVGYEQYF. Drawing the rest from reference TRBV9 and TRBJ2-7, the complete variable domain is DSGVTQTPKHLITATGQRVTLRCSPRSGDLSVYWYQQSLDQGLQFLIQYYNGEERAKGNILERFSAQQFPDLHSELNLSSLELGDSALYFCASSVRAGVGYEQYFGPGTRLTVT.

The V and J genes are TRBV28 and TRBJ2-3; D not certain. With 4 bases removed from V and 1 base from J, the gap between germline ends came to 9 bases. In germline, CDR1 is MDHEN, CDR2 SYDVKM. The CDR3 is 14 amino acids. CDR3 in amino acids: CASSSQTGTDTQYF. The CDR3, as DNA: TGTGCCAGCAGTTCCCAAACGGGCACAGATACGCAGTATTTT.

The chain employs TRBV4-2 and TRBJ1-2, with 7 bases aligning to TRBD1. V was pared by 1 base and J by 6 bases, with 11 bases of the junction left unmatched. CDR1 is LGHNA and CDR2 is YNFKEQ in the germline V gene. The CDR3 consists of 16 residues. The CDR3 nucleotides read TGTGCCAGCAGCCAAGTTACAACAGGGGAGGGACATGGCTACACCTTC. It encodes CASSQVTTGEGHGYTF.

This clone was found a few times. The J gene is TRBJ1-3, the V gene TRBV18; tentative D call: TRBD1 (6 bases). Trimming removed 3 bases from V and 1 base from J, with 10 bases in between. CDR1 and CDR2 (germline): KGHSH, LQKENI. This CDR3 spans 15 amino acids. The CDR3 reads CASSPDRLSGNTIYF. DNA for the CDR3: TGTGCCAGCTCACCCGACAGGCTTTCTGGAAACACCATATATTTT.

The V gene is TRBV9, the J gene TRBJ2-3; D call uncertain. This CDR3 spans 15 amino acids. Germline CDR1 and CDR2: SGDLS and YYNGEE. V dropped 0 bases and J dropped 3 bases, with 11 bases sitting between them. DNA of the CDR3: TGTGCCAGCAGCGTAGTAATGGGAAGGACAGATACGCAGTATTTT. Translated: CASSVVMGRTDTQYF.

DNA of the CDR3: TGTGCCAGCAGCCTTTTGGGCGGGTCCACAGATACGCAGTATTTT. It encodes CASSLLGGSTDTQYF. The chain employs TRBV11-2 and TRBJ2-3; possibly TRBD2 for D (5 bases). The CDR3 runs 15 residues. CDR1 is SGHAT, CDR2 FQNNGV, per germline. Trimming left V 5 bases short and J 2 bases short, with 14 bases between.

This clone was counted a single time. The chain combines TRBV5-6 with TRBJ2-2; D not resolved. V was trimmed by 0 bases and J by 4 bases, leaving 19 bases between them. This CDR3 contains 18 residues. Germline values: CDR1 SGHDT, CDR2 YYEEEE. The CDR3: CASSLGKLVILSTGELFF. In DNA form, the CDR3 reads TGTGCCAGCAGCTTGGGGAAGCTAGTGATACTCTCCACCGGGGAGCTGTTTTTT.

The rearrangement uses TRBV2 and TRBJ2-1; D gene uncertain. V dropped 1 base and J dropped 5 bases, with 15 bases sitting between them. The germline gives CDR1 SNHLY, CDR2 FYNNEI. The CDR3 runs to 16 residues. The CDR3 spells CASSEGGPTLDNEQFF. DNA for the CDR3: TGTGCCAGCAGTGAAGGGGGTCCAACCCTGGACAATGAGCAGTTCTTC.

As regards this clone: This specimen includes other DNA sequences encoding the same CDR3. This chain connects TRBV11-2 to TRBJ2-5, with D uncertain. The CDR3 covers 14 residues. The V gene's germline CDR1 is SGHAT and CDR2 FQNNGV. V lost 1 base to trimming and J lost 1 base, with 7 bases between them. CDR3 DNA: TGTGCCAGCAGCTTAGCCGCTTTCCAAGAGACCCAGTACTTC. The encoded protein is CASSLAAFQETQYF. The whole variable domain, remainder taken from reference TRBV11-2 and TRBJ2-5, is EAGVAQSPRYKIIEKRQSVAFWCNPISGHATLYWYQQILGQGPKLLIQFQNNGVVDDSQLPKDRFSAERLKGVDSTLKIQPAKLEDSAVYLCASSLAAFQETQYFGPGTRLLVL.